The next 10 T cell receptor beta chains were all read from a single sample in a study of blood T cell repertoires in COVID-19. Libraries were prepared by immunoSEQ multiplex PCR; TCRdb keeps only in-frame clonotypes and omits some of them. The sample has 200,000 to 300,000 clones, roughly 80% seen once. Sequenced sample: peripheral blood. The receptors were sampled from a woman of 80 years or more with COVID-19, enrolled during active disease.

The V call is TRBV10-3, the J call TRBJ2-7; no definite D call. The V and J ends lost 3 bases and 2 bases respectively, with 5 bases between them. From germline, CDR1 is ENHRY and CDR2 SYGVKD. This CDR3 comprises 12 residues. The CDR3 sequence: CAISEGAYEQYF. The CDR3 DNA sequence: TGTGCCATCAGTGAAGGAGCCTACGAGCAGTACTTC.

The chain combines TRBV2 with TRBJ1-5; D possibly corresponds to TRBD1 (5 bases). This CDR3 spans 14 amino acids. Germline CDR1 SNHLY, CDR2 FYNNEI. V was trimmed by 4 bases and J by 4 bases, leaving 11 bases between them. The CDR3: CASSGRGSNQPQHF. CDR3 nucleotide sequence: TGTGCCAGCAGTGGGCGGGGCTCTAATCAGCCCCAGCATTTT.

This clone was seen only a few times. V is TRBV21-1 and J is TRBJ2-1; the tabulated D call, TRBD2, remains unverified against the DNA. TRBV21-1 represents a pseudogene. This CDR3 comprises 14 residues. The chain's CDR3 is CASIPGEENNEQFF. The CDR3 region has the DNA TGTGCCAGCATACCGGGAGAGGAGAACAATGAGCAGTTCTTC.

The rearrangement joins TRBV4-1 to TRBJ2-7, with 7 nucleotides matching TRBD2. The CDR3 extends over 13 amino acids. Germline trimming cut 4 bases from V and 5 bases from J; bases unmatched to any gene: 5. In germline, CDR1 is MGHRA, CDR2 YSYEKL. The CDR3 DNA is TGCGCCAGCAGCCTGGCCCGGGGGGACGAGCAGTACTTC. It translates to CASSLARGDEQYF.

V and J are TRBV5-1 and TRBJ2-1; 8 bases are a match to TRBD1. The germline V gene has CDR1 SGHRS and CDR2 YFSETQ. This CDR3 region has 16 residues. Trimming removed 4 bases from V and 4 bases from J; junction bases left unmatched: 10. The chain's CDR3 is CASSPGQGGSYNEQFF. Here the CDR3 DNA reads TGCGCCAGCAGCCCTGGACAGGGTGGATCGTACAATGAGCAGTTCTTC. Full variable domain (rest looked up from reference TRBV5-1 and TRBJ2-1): KAGVTQTPRYLIKTRGQQVTLSCSPISGHRSVSWYQQTPGQGLQFLFEYFSETQRNKGNFPGRFSGRQFSNSRSEMNVSTLELGDSALYLCASSPGQGGSYNEQFFGPGTRLTVL.

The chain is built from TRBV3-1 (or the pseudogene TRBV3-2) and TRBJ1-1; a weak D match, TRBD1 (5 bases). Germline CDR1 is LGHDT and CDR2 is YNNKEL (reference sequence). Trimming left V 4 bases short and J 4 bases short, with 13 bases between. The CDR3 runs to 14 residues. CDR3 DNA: TGTGCCAGCAGCCTCCTCCTTAGGGGCACTGAAGCTTTCTTT. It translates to CASSLLLRGTEAFF.

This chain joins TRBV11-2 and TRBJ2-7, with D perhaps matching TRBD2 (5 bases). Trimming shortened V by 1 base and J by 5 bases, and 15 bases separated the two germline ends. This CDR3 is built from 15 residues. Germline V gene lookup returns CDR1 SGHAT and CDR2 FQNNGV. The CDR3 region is CASSLGFGGWNEQYF. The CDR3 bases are TGTGCCAGCAGCTTAGGGTTCGGCGGGTGGAACGAGCAGTACTTC.

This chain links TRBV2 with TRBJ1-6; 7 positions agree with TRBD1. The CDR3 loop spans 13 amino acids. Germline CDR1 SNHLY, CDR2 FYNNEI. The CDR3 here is CARGGQYNSPLHF. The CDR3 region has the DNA TGTGCGCGAGGGGGACAGTATAATTCACCCCTCCACTTT. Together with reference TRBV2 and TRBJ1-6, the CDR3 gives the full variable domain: EPEVTQTPSHQVTQMGQEVILRCVPISNHLYFYWYRQILGQKVEFLVSFYNNEISEKSEIFDDQFSVERPDGSNFTLKIRSTKLEDSAMYFCARGGQYNSPLHFGNGTRLTVT.

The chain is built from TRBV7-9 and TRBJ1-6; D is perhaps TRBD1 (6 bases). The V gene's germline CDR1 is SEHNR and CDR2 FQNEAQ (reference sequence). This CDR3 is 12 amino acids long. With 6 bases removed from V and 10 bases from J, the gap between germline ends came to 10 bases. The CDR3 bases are TGTGCCAGCAGTCCAGGGGTGTCACCCCTCCACTTT. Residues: CASSPGVSPLHF.

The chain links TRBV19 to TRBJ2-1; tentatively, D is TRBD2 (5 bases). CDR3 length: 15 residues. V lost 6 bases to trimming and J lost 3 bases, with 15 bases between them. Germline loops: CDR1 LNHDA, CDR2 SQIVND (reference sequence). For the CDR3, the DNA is TGTGCCAGTAGGAGTAGCGCGTACATCTACAATGAGCAGTTCTTC. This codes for CASRSSAYIYNEQFF.